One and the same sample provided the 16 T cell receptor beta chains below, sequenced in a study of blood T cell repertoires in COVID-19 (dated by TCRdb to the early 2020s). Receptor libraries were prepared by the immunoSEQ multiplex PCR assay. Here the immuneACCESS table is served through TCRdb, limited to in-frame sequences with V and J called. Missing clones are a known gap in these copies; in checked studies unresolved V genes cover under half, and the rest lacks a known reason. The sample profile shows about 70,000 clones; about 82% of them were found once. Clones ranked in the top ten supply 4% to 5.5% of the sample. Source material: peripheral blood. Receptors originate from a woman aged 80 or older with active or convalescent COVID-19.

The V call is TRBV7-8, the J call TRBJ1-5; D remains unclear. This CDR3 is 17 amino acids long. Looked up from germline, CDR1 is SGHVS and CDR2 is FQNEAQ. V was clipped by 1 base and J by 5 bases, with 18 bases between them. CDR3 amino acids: CASSLVVWNTKDQPQHF. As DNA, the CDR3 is TGTGCCAGCAGCTTAGTGGTCTGGAATACTAAAGATCAGCCCCAGCATTTT.

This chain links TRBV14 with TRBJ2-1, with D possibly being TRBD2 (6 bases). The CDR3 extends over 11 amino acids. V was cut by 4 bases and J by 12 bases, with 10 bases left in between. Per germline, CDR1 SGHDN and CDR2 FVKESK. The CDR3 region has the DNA TGTGCCAGCAGCCGGGGAGCGGGGCAGTTCTTC. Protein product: CASSRGAGQFF.

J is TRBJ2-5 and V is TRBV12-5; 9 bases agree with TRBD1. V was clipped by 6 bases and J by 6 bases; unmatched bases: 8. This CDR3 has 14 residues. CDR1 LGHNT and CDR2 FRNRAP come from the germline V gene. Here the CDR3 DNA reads TGTGCTAGTGGGCCGGGACAGGGTACGCAGACCCAGTACTTC. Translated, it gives CASGPGQGTQTQYF. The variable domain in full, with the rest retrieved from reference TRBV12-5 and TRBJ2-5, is DARVTQTPRHKVTEMGQEVTMRCQPILGHNTVFWYRQTMMQGLELLAYFRNRAPLDDSGMPKDRFSAEMPDATLATLKIQPSEPRDSAVYFCASGPGQGTQTQYFGPGTRLLVL.

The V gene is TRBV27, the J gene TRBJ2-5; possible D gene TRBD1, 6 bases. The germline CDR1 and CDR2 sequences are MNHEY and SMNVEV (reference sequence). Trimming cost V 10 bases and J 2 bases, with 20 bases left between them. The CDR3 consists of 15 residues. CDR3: CATGAPGHPQETQYF. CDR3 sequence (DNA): TGTGCCACCGGGGCCCCGGGACACCCACAAGAGACCCAGTACTTC.

The CDR3 nucleotides are TGTGCCAGCAGCTTAGCTGCTAGCGGGAGAAGCGATACGCAGTATTTT. Translating gives CASSLAASGRSDTQYF. The J gene is TRBJ2-3, the V gene TRBV11-2, with TRBD2 identical over 10 bases. Germline V lookup: CDR1 SGHAT, CDR2 FQNNGV. The CDR3 runs to 16 residues. The V gene end was trimmed by 1 base and the J gene end by 6 bases; junction bases not matched to a gene: 7.

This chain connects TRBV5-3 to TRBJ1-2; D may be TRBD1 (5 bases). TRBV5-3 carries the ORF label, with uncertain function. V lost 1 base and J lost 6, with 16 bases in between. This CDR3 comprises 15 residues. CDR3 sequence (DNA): TGTGCCAGAAGCTTGAGGCAGGGTGGTTTACATGGCTACACCTTC. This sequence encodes CARSLRQGGLHGYTF.

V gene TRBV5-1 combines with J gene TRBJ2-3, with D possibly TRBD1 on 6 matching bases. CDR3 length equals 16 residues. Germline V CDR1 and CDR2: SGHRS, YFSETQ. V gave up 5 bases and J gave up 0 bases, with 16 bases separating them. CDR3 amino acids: CASSVAGGQSTDTQYF. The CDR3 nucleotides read TGCGCCAGCAGTGTTGCTGGTGGACAGAGCACAGATACGCAGTATTTT.

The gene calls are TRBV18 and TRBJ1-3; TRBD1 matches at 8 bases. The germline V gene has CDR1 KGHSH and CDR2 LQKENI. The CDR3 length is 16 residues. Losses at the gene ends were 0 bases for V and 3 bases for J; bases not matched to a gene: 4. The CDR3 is CASSPPSGGHGNTIYF. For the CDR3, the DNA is TGTGCCAGCTCACCACCATCAGGGGGCCATGGAAACACCATATATTTT. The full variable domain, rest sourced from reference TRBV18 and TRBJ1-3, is NAGVMQNPRHLVRRRGQEARLRCSPMKGHSHVYWYRQLPEEGLKFMVYLQKENIIDESGMPKERFSAEFPKEGPSILRIQQVVRGDSAAYFCASSPPSGGHGNTIYFGEGSWLTVV.

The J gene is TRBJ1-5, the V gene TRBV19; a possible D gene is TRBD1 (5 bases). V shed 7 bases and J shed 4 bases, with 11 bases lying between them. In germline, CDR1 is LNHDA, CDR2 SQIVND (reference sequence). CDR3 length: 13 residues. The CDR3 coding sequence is TGTGCCAGTACCCCCCAGGGAAATCAGCCCCAGCATTTT. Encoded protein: CASTPQGNQPQHF.

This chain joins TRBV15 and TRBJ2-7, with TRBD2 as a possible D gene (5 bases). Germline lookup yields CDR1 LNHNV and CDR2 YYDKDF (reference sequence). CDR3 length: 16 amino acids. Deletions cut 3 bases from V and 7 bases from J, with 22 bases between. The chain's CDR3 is CATSSMSAGAMGEQYF. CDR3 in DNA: TGTGCCACCAGCAGTATGAGTGCGGGCGCCATGGGGGAGCAGTACTTC.

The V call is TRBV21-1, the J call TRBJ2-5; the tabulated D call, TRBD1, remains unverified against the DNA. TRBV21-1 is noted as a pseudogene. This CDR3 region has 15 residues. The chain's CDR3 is CASSSDRGGGETQYF. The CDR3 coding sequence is TGTGCCAGCAGCTCCGACAGGGGGGGTGGAGAGACCCAGTACTTC.

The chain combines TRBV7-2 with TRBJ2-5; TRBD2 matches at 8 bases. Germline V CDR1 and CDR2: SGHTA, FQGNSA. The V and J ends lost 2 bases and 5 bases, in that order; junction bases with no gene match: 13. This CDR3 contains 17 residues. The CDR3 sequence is CASSLPSPGGAGETQYF. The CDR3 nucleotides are TGTGCCAGCAGCTTACCGAGTCCCGGGGGGGCGGGGGAGACCCAGTACTTC.

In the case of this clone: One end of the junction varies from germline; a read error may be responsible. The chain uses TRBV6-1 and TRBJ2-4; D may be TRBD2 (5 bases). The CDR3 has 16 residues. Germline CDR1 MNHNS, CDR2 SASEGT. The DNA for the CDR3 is TGTGCCAGCACTGAAGACGTTGGACTAGCCAAAAACATTCAGTACTTC. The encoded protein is CASTEDVGLAKNIQYF.

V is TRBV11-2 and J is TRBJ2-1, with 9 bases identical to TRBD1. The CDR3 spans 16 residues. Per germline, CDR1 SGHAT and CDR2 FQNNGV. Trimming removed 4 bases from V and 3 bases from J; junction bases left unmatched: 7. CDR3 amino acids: CASSSYGTGSYNEQFF. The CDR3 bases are TGTGCCAGCAGCTCCTATGGGACAGGGAGCTACAATGAGCAGTTCTTC. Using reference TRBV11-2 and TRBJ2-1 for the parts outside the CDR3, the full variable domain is EAGVAQSPRYKIIEKRQSVAFWCNPISGHATLYWYQQILGQGPKLLIQFQNNGVVDDSQLPKDRFSAERLKGVDSTLKIQPAKLEDSAVYLCASSSYGTGSYNEQFFGPGTRLTVL.

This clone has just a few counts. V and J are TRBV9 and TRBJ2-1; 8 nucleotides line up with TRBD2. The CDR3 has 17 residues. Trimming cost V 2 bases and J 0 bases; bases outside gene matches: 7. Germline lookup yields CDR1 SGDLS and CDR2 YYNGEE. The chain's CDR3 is CASSVSAGAISYNEQFF. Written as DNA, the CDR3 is TGTGCCAGCAGCGTCTCAGCGGGGGCCATCTCCTACAATGAGCAGTTCTTC. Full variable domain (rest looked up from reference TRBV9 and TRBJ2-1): DSGVTQTPKHLITATGQRVTLRCSPRSGDLSVYWYQQSLDQGLQFLIQYYNGEERAKGNILERFSAQQFPDLHSELNLSSLELGDSALYFCASSVSAGAISYNEQFFGPGTRLTVL.

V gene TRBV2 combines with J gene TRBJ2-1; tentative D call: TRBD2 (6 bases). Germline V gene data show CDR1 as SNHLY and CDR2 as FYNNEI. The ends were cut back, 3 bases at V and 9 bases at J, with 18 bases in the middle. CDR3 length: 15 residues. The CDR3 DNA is TGTGCCAGCAGTGACGGCCAGGGAGGTCGACTTGAGCAGTTCTTC. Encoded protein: CASSDGQGGRLEQFF.